Each of the 2 T cell receptor beta chains below was sequenced from the same sample in a study of T cell repertoires in cytomegalovirus infection. TCRdb reanalysed the reads using MiXCR and keeps one entry per CDR3 protein. This table has fewer than 300,000 distinct CDR3 sequences, around 25% appearing once. What was sequenced was PBMCs. The source is a human donor in good health (CMV status not recorded). Some clones in this sample may be carry-over from other donors' samples.

This clonotype has a count of ten or more. This sequence joins TRBV28 and TRBJ1-5; 7 nucleotides align to TRBD1. This CDR3 region has 16 residues. Germline CDR1 and CDR2: MDHEN and SYDVKM. V trimming: 5 bases; J trimming: 6 bases; junction bases outside the gene matches: 13. The CDR3 sequence: CASSPRRGGGGQPQHF. CDR3 sequence (DNA): TGTGCCAGCAGTCCCCGCCGGGGAGGGGGCGGTCAGCCCCAGCATTTT.

The chain links TRBV25-1 to TRBJ2-7; a possible D gene is TRBD1 (5 bases). Germline lookup yields CDR1 MGHDK and CDR2 SYGVNS. V shed 2 bases and J shed 5 bases, with 13 bases lying between them. This CDR3 contains 14 residues. The CDR3 DNA reads as TGTGCCAGCAGTGAAGCGCAGGGTTTCCACGAGCAGTACTTC. This encodes CASSEAQGFHEQYF.